Here is one T cell receptor (delta chain) with its context. A far bigger clonotype differs at one base, so this is likely a read error. The same CDR3 also results from other DNA sequences found in this sample. The data derive from a study of γδ T cells in repeated Plasmodium falciparum infection. Vgamma9/Vdelta2+ and Vdelta2-negative gammadelta T cells were flow-sorted from PBMC for bulk sequencing. The CDR3 runs 22 residues. The V gene's germline CDR1 is GEAIGNYY and CDR2 EKD. The V gene end was trimmed by 0 bases and the J gene end by 0 bases; junction bases not matched to a gene: 14. TCRdb called clones anew from the multiplex PCR reads with CATT. The sample lists 85,000 to 100,000 delta-chain clones; approximately 1% were seen once.

This clonotype originated in a pool of human donors (malaria-infected and uninfected, not separated). V usage is TRDV2 and J usage is TRDJ3; 9 nucleotides align to TRDD3. No J gene was available from TCRdb, and it was assigned here by a germline match of the DNA. The sequencing input was gamma-delta T cells from blood. CDR3: CACDTDSDWGKRSSWDTRQMFF. For the CDR3, the DNA is TGTGCCTGTGACACCGATTCTGACTGGGGGAAAAGGAGCTCCTGGGACACCCGACAGATGTTTTTC.